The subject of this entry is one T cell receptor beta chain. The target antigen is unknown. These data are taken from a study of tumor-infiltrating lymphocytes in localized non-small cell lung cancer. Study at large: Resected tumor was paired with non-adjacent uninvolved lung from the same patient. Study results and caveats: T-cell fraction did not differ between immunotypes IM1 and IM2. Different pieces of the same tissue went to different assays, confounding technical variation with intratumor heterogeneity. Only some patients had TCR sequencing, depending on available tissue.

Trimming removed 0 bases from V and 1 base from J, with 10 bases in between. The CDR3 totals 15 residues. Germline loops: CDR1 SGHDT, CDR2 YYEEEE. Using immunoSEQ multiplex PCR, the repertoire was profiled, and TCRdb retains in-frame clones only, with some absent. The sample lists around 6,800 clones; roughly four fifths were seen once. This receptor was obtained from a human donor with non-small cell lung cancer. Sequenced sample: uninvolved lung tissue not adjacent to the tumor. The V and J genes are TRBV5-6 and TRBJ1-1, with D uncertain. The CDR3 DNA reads TGTGCCAGCAGCTTGGCCCCGGCAGCGAACACTGAAGCTTTCTTT. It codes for CASSLAPAANTEAFF.